This TCR beta chain was observed in a study of T cell repertoires in cytomegalovirus infection. Study-wide context: CMV infection and matching HLA type were both indicated by public TCR beta signatures.

Each CDR3 protein gets one entry after TCRdb re-called the reads with MiXCR. Here the sample spans 550,000 to 850,000 distinct CDR3 sequences, 30% to 40% being singletons. The germline gives CDR1 GTSNPN, CDR2 SVGIG (reference sequence). Trimming took 0 bases from V and 8 from J, leaving 10 bases between them. The CDR3 length is 13 residues. Concerning this clonotype itself: Antigen specificity is unknown.

Study-wide points: Ex vivo responses were dominated by HLA-C-restricted CMV-specific TCR beta clonotypes.

This chain joins TRBV30 and TRBJ1-4; D is undetermined. The sequencing used cultured PBMCs, collected from culture after CMV antigen stimulation. The clonotype comes from a human donor in good health (CMV status not recorded). Some clones in this sample may be carry-over from other donors' samples. The DNA of the CDR3 is TGTGCCTGGAGTGTACTCCGTCGGGAAAAACTGTTTTTT. This encodes CAWSVLRREKLFF.